This T cell receptor beta chain was sequenced for a study of T-cell memory formation after mild COVID-19. In the study overall: The study found TCR clusters largely donor specific.

This clonotype was found many times. TCR alpha and TCR beta cDNA libraries carrying sample barcodes and UMIs were produced by 5'RACE using constant-segment primers. TCRdb called the 5' RACE reads again in MiXCR, with one record for every CDR3 protein. The table lists approximately 82,000 distinct CDR3 sequences, around 13% of them singletons. This CDR3 comprises 15 residues. Losses at the gene ends were 0 bases for V and 4 bases for J; bases not matched to a gene: 1. Germline lookup yields CDR1 LGHNA and CDR2 YSLEER. The source is a man between 18 and 35 years old who had mild COVID-19 (a few samples of this study predate the infection). Cell type and time point are not known. J is TRBJ2-1 and V is TRBV4-3; 9 bases agree with TRBD2. Sequences were obtained from PBMCs or a T cell subset sorted from them (not recorded which). CDR3 DNA: TGCGCCAGCAGCCAAGAGACTAGCGGTTACAATGAGCAGTTCTTC. Protein: CASSQETSGYNEQFF.